This record covers a single TCR beta chain. These data are taken from a study of control samples from healthy donors and cancer patients. Using immunoSEQ multiplex PCR, the repertoire was profiled, and TCRdb retains in-frame clones only, with some absent. The sample carries about 72,000 clones, almost 95% recorded once. This CDR3 spans 15 amino acids. Trimming took off 3 bases at V and 8 bases at J, with 19 bases between the two ends. Germline V lookup: CDR1 MDHEN, CDR2 SYDVKM. The V gene is TRBV28, the J gene TRBJ1-2; a weak D match, TRBD1 (6 bases). The sequence derives from a woman aged 60-75 years in good health. Sample: blood. The CDR3 nucleotides read TGTGCCAGCAGTTTGGCCGGGGGCGGTTTTAAGGGCTACACCTTC. It specifies CASSLAGGGFKGYTF.